This paragraph covers one TCR beta chain sequence. This entry belongs to a study of CD8+CD57+ T cells in acquired aplastic anemia. Study at large: The average for DNA from sorted CD4+ and CD8+ cells was 3 to 3.5 ug.

Patients selected for sequencing had displayed CD8+CD57+ cell expansion by flow cytometry. Severe acquired aplastic anemia was the diagnosis recorded for all patients. At the time of blood sampling, patients had not yet received any therapy. Germline V lookup: CDR1 SNHLY, CDR2 FYNNEI. Trimming took off 0 bases at V and 4 bases at J, with 9 bases between the two ends. The CDR3 has 14 residues. Using genomic DNA as the template, TCR beta VDJ and CDR3 profiling was carried out. Each CDR3 protein gets one entry after TCRdb re-called the reads with MiXCR. This sample has under 200,000 distinct CDR3 sequences; around half occur once, and the top ten carry about 31%.

The receptor was isolated from a human donor with aplastic anemia. The V and J genes are TRBV2 and TRBJ1-2; no clear D. Sequenced input: sorted CD4+, CD8+, or CD8+CD57+ T cells (not recorded which) from PBMCs. CDR3 loop: CASSEARQIYGYTF. The CDR3 DNA follows: TGTGCCAGCAGTGAAGCGCGGCAGATCTATGGCTACACCTTC.